The rows below give T cell receptor beta chains drawn from one sample of a study of blood T cell repertoires in COVID-19. Clones were sequenced by immunoSEQ multiplex PCR, and TCRdb holds only the in-frame ones, with some missing. The sample lists under 350,000 clones; roughly 89% were seen once. Sample: peripheral blood. All receptors come from a man aged 50 to 60 with acute or convalescent COVID-19. Each CDR3 is given with its conserved first and last residue. A D gene is named only where the DNA matches it firmly. Some rows have no size entry. The others give once, few or many, or a class for an expanded clone.

j_call cdr3_length clone_size d_call v_call cdr3_aa cdr3_nt
TRBJ1-1 16 once - TRBV21-1 CASSNVDKSMNTEAFF TGTGCCAGCAGCAACGTTGACAAGTCTATGAACACTGAAGCTTTCTTT
TRBJ1-2 15 - - TRBV18 CASSRSGGGNYGYTF TGTGCCAGCTCCCGATCGGGGGGCGGAAACTATGGCTACACCTTC
TRBJ2-7 14 - - TRBV3-1/TRBV3-2 CASSRGTVLYEQYF TGTGCCAGCAGCCGGGGGACTGTCCTCTACGAGCAGTACTTC
TRBJ2-3 15 - - TRBV10-2 CASSDIRSSTDTQYF TGCGCCAGCAGTGATATCAGGTCTAGCACAGATACGCAGTATTTT
TRBJ1-5 14 - - TRBV2 CASSSGQKNQPQHF TGTGCCAGCAGTTCTGGTCAGAAGAATCAGCCCCAGCATTTT
TRBJ2-1 14 - TRBD1 TRBV5-1 CASSFGTGYGEQFF TGCGCCAGCAGCTTCGGGACAGGGTACGGTGAGCAGTTCTTC
TRBJ2-5 16 - TRBD2 TRBV11-3 CASSDGTSGGWETQYF TGTGCCAGCAGCGACGGGACTAGCGGGGGATGGGAGACCCAGTACTTC
TRBJ1-2 17 - TRBD1 TRBV5-6 CASSLTRTGEMSYGYTF TGTGCCAGCAGCTTGACTAGGACAGGGGAAATGTCCTATGGCTACACCTTC
TRBJ1-2 16 - - TRBV4-1 CASSQDLAGPDYGYTF TGCGCCAGCAGCCAAGATCTGGCAGGGCCGGACTATGGCTACACCTTC
TRBJ1-6 14 - - TRBV5-1 CASSLVGQGSPLHF TGCGCCAGCAGCTTAGTCGGACAAGGTTCACCCCTCCACTTT
TRBJ1-3 16 - - TRBV7-9 CASSLRILSSGNTIYF TGTGCCAGCAGCTTACGCATCCTCAGCTCTGGAAACACCATATATTTT
TRBJ1-4 14 - TRBD1 TRBV18 CASSPGTGGEKLFF TGTGCCAGCTCACCGGGGACAGGTGGCGAAAAACTGTTTTTT
TRBJ1-5 14 - - TRBV2 CASSDSNSNQPQHF TGTGCCAGCAGTGATTCCAATAGCAATCAGCCCCAGCATTTT
TRBJ1-3 12 few - TRBV3-1/TRBV3-2 CASAGEGNTIYF TGTGCCAGCGCCGGAGAAGGAAACACCATATATTTT
TRBJ1-5 15 - - TRBV25-1 CASSEGEGGYQPQHF TGTGCCAGCAGTGAAGGAGAAGGGGGTTATCAGCCCCAGCATTTT
TRBJ1-1 13 - - TRBV3-1/TRBV3-2 CASSPGRNTEAFF TGTGCCAGCAGCCCCGGGAGGAACACTGAAGCTTTCTTT
TRBJ1-5 16 - TRBD1 TRBV2 CASRRDRQGSNQPQHF TGTGCCAGCAGAAGAGATCGACAGGGTTCTAATCAGCCCCAGCATTTT
TRBJ1-3 16 few - TRBV7-8 CASSLARRSSGNTIYF TGTGCCAGCAGCTTAGCGCGCCGGAGCTCTGGAAACACCATATATTTT
TRBJ1-1 14 - TRBD1 TRBV15 CATSPRQGDTEAFF TGTGCCACCAGCCCCAGACAGGGAGACACTGAAGCTTTCTTT
TRBJ2-7 13 - TRBD1 TRBV11-1 CASSLDRDYEQYF TGTGCCAGCAGCTTGGACAGGGATTACGAGCAGTACTTC
TRBJ1-3 13 - TRBD1 TRBV29-1 CSVQGARGNTIYF TGCAGCGTCCAGGGGGCGCGGGGAAACACCATATATTTT